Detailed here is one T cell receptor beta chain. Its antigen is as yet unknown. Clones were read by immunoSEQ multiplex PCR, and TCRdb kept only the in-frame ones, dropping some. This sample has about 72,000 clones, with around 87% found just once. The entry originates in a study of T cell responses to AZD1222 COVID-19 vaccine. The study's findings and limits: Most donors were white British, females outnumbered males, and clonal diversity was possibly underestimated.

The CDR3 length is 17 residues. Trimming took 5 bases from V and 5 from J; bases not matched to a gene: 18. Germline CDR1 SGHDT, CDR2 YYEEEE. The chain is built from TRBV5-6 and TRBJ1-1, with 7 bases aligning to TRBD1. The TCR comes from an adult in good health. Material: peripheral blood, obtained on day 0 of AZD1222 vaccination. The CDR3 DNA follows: TGTGCCAGCAGTTATCTCAGGGGGGTAGTCGGCAAGACTGAAGCTTTCTTT. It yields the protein CASSYLRGVVGKTEAFF.